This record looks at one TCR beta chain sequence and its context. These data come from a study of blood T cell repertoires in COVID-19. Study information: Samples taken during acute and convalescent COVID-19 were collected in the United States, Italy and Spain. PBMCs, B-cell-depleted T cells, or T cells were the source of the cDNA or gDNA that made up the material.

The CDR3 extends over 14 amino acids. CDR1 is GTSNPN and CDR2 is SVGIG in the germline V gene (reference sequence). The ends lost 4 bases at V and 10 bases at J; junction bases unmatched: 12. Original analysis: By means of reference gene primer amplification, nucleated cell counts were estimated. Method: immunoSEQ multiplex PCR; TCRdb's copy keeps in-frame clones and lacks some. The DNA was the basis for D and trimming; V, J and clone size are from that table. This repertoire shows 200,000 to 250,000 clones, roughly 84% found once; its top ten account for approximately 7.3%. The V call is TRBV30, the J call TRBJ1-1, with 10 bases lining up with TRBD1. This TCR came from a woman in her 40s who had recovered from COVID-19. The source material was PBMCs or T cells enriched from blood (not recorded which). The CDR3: CAWTLTGGAGLAFF. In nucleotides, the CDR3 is TGTGCCTGGACTTTGACAGGGGGCGCAGGTTTAGCTTTCTTT.